These T cell receptor beta chains were read from a single sample in a study of T cells in Graves' hyperthyroidism and ophthalmopathy. One entry per CDR3 protein results from TCRdb running MiXCR on the multiplex PCR reads. The sample lists more than 250,000 distinct CDR3 sequences, roughly 15% occurring once. The specimen was blood. The source of these receptors is a woman aged 50 to 60 with Graves' hyperthyroidism that later progressed to Graves' ophthalmopathy. Each CDR3 is given with its conserved first and last residue. The D gene is left open where the match is weak. The listing skips clone size in some rows; elsewhere it reads once, few, many or a size class.

V gene: TRBV6-1
J gene: TRBJ1-2
clone size: many
D gene: .
CDR3 DNA: TGTGCCAGCAGTGTACAGGGTACCTATGGCTACACCTTC
CDR3 protein: CASSVQGTYGYTF

V gene: TRBV27
J gene: TRBJ2-1
clone size: once
D gene: TRBD2
CDR3 DNA: TGTGCCAGCAGTTTAAGGCAATCTAGCGGGACCTACAATGAGCAGTTCTTC
CDR3 protein: CASSLRQSSGTYNEQFF

V gene: TRBV3-1
J gene: TRBJ2-1
clone size: few
D gene: .
CDR3 DNA: TGTGCCAGCAGCCAATCCTGGGACGGCGAGCAGTTCTTC
CDR3 protein: CASSQSWDGEQFF

V gene: TRBV9
J gene: TRBJ2-7
clone size: .
D gene: .
CDR3 DNA: TGTGCCAGCAGCGTAGCGGAGACACTAAACAACGAGCAGTACTTC
CDR3 protein: CASSVAETLNNEQYF

V gene: TRBV2
J gene: TRBJ1-6
clone size: few
D gene: TRBD1
CDR3 DNA: TGTGCCAGCAGCGCCGGACAGGGTAGATCACCCCTCCACTTT
CDR3 protein: CASSAGQGRSPLHF

V gene: TRBV5-8
J gene: TRBJ2-7
clone size: many
D gene: TRBD1
CDR3 DNA: TGTGCCAGCAGCATCCCGGGACAGGGGCAGTTTGAGCAGTACTTC
CDR3 protein: CASSIPGQGQFEQYF

V gene: TRBV5-8
J gene: TRBJ2-1
clone size: .
D gene: .
CDR3 DNA: TGTGCCAGCAGCTTGGCCCAAGGTAGCCCACCCTACAATGAGCAGTTCTTC
CDR3 protein: CASSLAQGSPPYNEQFF

V gene: TRBV11-2
J gene: TRBJ2-2
clone size: few
D gene: TRBD2
CDR3 DNA: TGTGCCAGCAGCTTAGAGGGACTAGCGGGAGAGCCTCGCACCGGGGAGCTGTTTTTT
CDR3 protein: CASSLEGLAGEPRTGELFF

V gene: TRBV18
J gene: TRBJ1-1
clone size: .
D gene: .
CDR3 DNA: TGTGCCAGCTCACCACCCTCCGTTGGAGAAGCTTTCTTT
CDR3 protein: CASSPPSVGEAFF

V gene: TRBV6-1
J gene: TRBJ1-1
clone size: many
D gene: TRBD1
CDR3 DNA: TGTGCCAGCAGCACGGCAGGGGGGCGGTACACTGAAGCTTTCTTT
CDR3 protein: CASSTAGGRYTEAFF

V gene: TRBV10-3
J gene: TRBJ1-2
clone size: .
D gene: .
CDR3 DNA: TGTGCCATCAGAGGTGGAATTAACTATGGCTACACCTTC
CDR3 protein: CAIRGGINYGYTF

V gene: TRBV20-1
J gene: TRBJ2-7
clone size: many
D gene: TRBD2
CDR3 DNA: TGCAGTGCTACGGGACTAGCGGCTACTAGCTCCTACGAGCAGTACTTC
CDR3 protein: CSATGLAATSSYEQYF

V gene: TRBV20-1
J gene: TRBJ2-3
clone size: many
D gene: .
CDR3 DNA: TGCAGTGCTACCGGGGGGCGAAATACGCAGTATTTT
CDR3 protein: CSATGGRNTQYF

V gene: TRBV20-1
J gene: TRBJ2-3
clone size: many
D gene: .
CDR3 DNA: TGCAGTGCTAGGGATGTGGGAAGCACAGATACGCAGTATTTT
CDR3 protein: CSARDVGSTDTQYF

V gene: TRBV6-1
J gene: TRBJ1-1
clone size: many
D gene: .
CDR3 DNA: TGTGCCAGCAGTTCGGGGGGTAGCACAGATATGAACACTGAAGCTTTCTTT
CDR3 protein: CASSSGGSTDMNTEAFF

V gene: TRBV28
J gene: TRBJ2-6
clone size: many
D gene: .
CDR3 DNA: TGTGCCAGCAGTTTTCGGGGCATATCCTCTGGGGCCAACGTCCTGACTTTC
CDR3 protein: CASSFRGISSGANVLTF

V gene: TRBV12-3/TRBV12-4
J gene: TRBJ2-7
clone size: many
D gene: .
CDR3 DNA: TGTGCCAGCAGTTTTGGGGCGCGGGCGCCATCCTACGAGCAGTACTTC
CDR3 protein: CASSFGARAPSYEQYF

V gene: TRBV18
J gene: TRBJ2-5
clone size: many
D gene: .
CDR3 DNA: TGTGCCAGCTCACCAAAAGAGACCCAGTACTTC
CDR3 protein: CASSPKETQYF

V gene: TRBV7-9
J gene: TRBJ2-1
clone size: .
D gene: TRBD2
CDR3 DNA: TGTGCCAGCAGCTTCTATCGTTCGCTAGCGGGAGGGCATGGCTACAATGAGCAGTTCTTC
CDR3 protein: CASSFYRSLAGGHGYNEQFF

V gene: TRBV5-1
J gene: TRBJ2-5
clone size: many
D gene: .
CDR3 DNA: TGCGCCAGCAGCTTGGTCGGTCCGGGGGAGACCCAGTACTTC
CDR3 protein: CASSLVGPGETQYF

V gene: TRBV5-1
J gene: TRBJ2-2
clone size: .
D gene: .
CDR3 DNA: TGCGCCGCCGGTTTGGAGGGCGGGGAGCTGTTTTTT
CDR3 protein: CAAGLEGGELFF

V gene: TRBV4-2
J gene: TRBJ2-7
clone size: many
D gene: .
CDR3 DNA: TGTGCCAGCAGCCAAGATCTACGGGAGCAGTACTTC
CDR3 protein: CASSQDLREQYF

V gene: TRBV30
J gene: TRBJ1-1
clone size: many
D gene: .
CDR3 DNA: TGTGCCTGGAGTAAATGGCAGGGCCGGGAGTTAGGTGAAGCTTTCTTT
CDR3 protein: CAWSKWQGRELGEAFF

V gene: TRBV9
J gene: TRBJ2-5
clone size: .
D gene: TRBD2
CDR3 DNA: TGTGCCAGCAGCGTAGTTAGCGGGAGAGGAGAGACCCAGTACTTC
CDR3 protein: CASSVVSGRGETQYF

V gene: TRBV25-1
J gene: TRBJ2-5
clone size: few
D gene: TRBD2
CDR3 DNA: TGTGCCAGCAAGCGGGAGGGCCTAGAGACCCAGTACTTC
CDR3 protein: CASKREGLETQYF

V gene: TRBV28
J gene: TRBJ2-5
clone size: many
D gene: .
CDR3 DNA: TGTGCCAGCAGTTTAATGCTCCAGCCGGAGACCCAGTACTTC
CDR3 protein: CASSLMLQPETQYF

V gene: TRBV2
J gene: TRBJ1-2
clone size: many
D gene: .
CDR3 DNA: TGTGCCAGCAGTGCACAGGAGGCCCCCTACACCTTC
CDR3 protein: CASSAQEAPYTF

V gene: TRBV15
J gene: TRBJ2-1
clone size: many
D gene: .
CDR3 DNA: TGTGCCACCAGCAGAGCAAGTTTCAATGAGCAGTTCTTC
CDR3 protein: CATSRASFNEQFF

V gene: TRBV5-1
J gene: TRBJ2-2
clone size: many
D gene: .
CDR3 DNA: TGCGCCAGCAACGGGGGAACCGGGGAGCTGTTTTTT
CDR3 protein: CASNGGTGELFF

V gene: TRBV28
J gene: TRBJ1-3
clone size: many
D gene: .
CDR3 DNA: TGTGCCAGCCAATCCCCCGGGGGAAACTCTGGAAACACCATATATTTT
CDR3 protein: CASQSPGGNSGNTIYF

V gene: TRBV5-6
J gene: TRBJ1-5
clone size: .
D gene: .
CDR3 DNA: TGTGCCAGCAGCTTGATGATCAGGGGAGGAAATCAGCCCCAGCATTTT
CDR3 protein: CASSLMIRGGNQPQHF

V gene: TRBV27
J gene: TRBJ2-7
clone size: .
D gene: .
CDR3 DNA: TGTGCCAGCAGAGGGGTTTACGAGCAGTACTTC
CDR3 protein: CASRGVYEQYF

V gene: TRBV5-1
J gene: TRBJ1-2
clone size: many
D gene: TRBD1
CDR3 DNA: TGCGCCAGCAGCCACCATTGGGGTCAACAGGGGCCGGACTATGGCTACACCTTC
CDR3 protein: CASSHHWGQQGPDYGYTF

V gene: TRBV7-3
J gene: TRBJ1-1
clone size: few
D gene: .
CDR3 DNA: TGTGCCAGCAGCTCCACGGGGGAGAACACTGAAGCTTTCTTT
CDR3 protein: CASSSTGENTEAFF

V gene: TRBV2
J gene: TRBJ1-6
clone size: many
D gene: TRBD1
CDR3 DNA: TGTGCCAGCAGCCCCACAGGGGGCGGTTCACCCCTCCACTTT
CDR3 protein: CASSPTGGGSPLHF

V gene: TRBV28
J gene: TRBJ2-5
clone size: .
D gene: TRBD2
CDR3 DNA: TGTGCCAGCAGTTTAAATCCGGCTAGCGGGATCCAAGAGACCCAGTACTTC
CDR3 protein: CASSLNPASGIQETQYF

V gene: TRBV9
J gene: TRBJ2-7
clone size: few
D gene: .
CDR3 DNA: TGTGCCAGCAGCGTAGGTAGCGGCAGCTCCTACGAGCAGTACTTC
CDR3 protein: CASSVGSGSSYEQYF

V gene: TRBV6-1
J gene: TRBJ1-3
clone size: .
D gene: TRBD1
CDR3 DNA: TGTGCCAGCAAAGGACAGGTCGACTCTGGAAACACCATATATTTT
CDR3 protein: CASKGQVDSGNTIYF

V gene: TRBV5-4
J gene: TRBJ2-6
clone size: .
D gene: .
CDR3 DNA: TGTGCCAGCAGCCTGAGGGTTTCAGGGGCCAACGTCCTGACTTTC
CDR3 protein: CASSLRVSGANVLTF

V gene: TRBV5-1
J gene: TRBJ2-7
clone size: many
D gene: TRBD1
CDR3 DNA: TGCGCCAGCAGCTGGCAGGGGGCTTTATACGAGCAGTACTTC
CDR3 protein: CASSWQGALYEQYF

V gene: TRBV6-2/TRBV6-3
J gene: TRBJ2-3
clone size: many
D gene: .
CDR3 DNA: TGTGCCAGCAGGGGGACTTCCACAGATACGCAGTATTTT
CDR3 protein: CASRGTSTDTQYF

V gene: TRBV24-1
J gene: TRBJ2-7
clone size: many
D gene: TRBD1
CDR3 DNA: TGTGCCACCGAAGGACAGGGTGGGAACGAGCAGTACTTC
CDR3 protein: CATEGQGGNEQYF

V gene: TRBV5-6
J gene: TRBJ2-7
clone size: .
D gene: TRBD1
CDR3 DNA: TGTGCCAGCAGCTTCGGGACAGGGGGGCCCCTTTACGAGCAGTACTTC
CDR3 protein: CASSFGTGGPLYEQYF

V gene: TRBV18
J gene: TRBJ1-1
clone size: many
D gene: .
CDR3 DNA: TGTGCCAGCTCACCGGGGGGAAATGAAGCTTTCTTT
CDR3 protein: CASSPGGNEAFF

V gene: TRBV28
J gene: TRBJ2-1
clone size: .
D gene: TRBD2
CDR3 DNA: TGTGCCACCATCGGGGAGGGACTAGCGGGAGAAAAGAGAGGTAGCAATGAGCAGTTCTTC
CDR3 protein: CATIGEGLAGEKRGSNEQFF

V gene: TRBV20-1
J gene: TRBJ2-5
clone size: many
D gene: .
CDR3 DNA: TGCAGTGCCCCGACAGGAAACCAAGAGACCCAGTACTTC
CDR3 protein: CSAPTGNQETQYF

V gene: TRBV27
J gene: TRBJ1-2
clone size: many
D gene: .
CDR3 DNA: TGTGCCAGCAGTTCTCAGTACAGGTCTTATGGCTACACCTTC
CDR3 protein: CASSSQYRSYGYTF

V gene: TRBV7-8
J gene: TRBJ2-7
clone size: many
D gene: .
CDR3 DNA: TGTGCCAGCAGCTTAGTTACCGGGACGGACTCCTACGAGCAGTACTTC
CDR3 protein: CASSLVTGTDSYEQYF

V gene: TRBV11-3
J gene: TRBJ2-1
clone size: few
D gene: TRBD2
CDR3 DNA: TGTGCCAGCAGCTTAGGGCTAGCGGGAAGCGAGCAGTTCTTC
CDR3 protein: CASSLGLAGSEQFF

V gene: TRBV19
J gene: TRBJ2-1
clone size: .
D gene: TRBD2
CDR3 DNA: TGTGCCAGTAGTAGGGCTAGCGGCGACGGGCAGTTCTTC
CDR3 protein: CASSRASGDGQFF

V gene: TRBV29-1
J gene: TRBJ2-1
clone size: many
D gene: TRBD1
CDR3 DNA: TGCAGCGTCCTCGGGGGGACAGGGCCCTTATACAATGAGCAGTTCTTC
CDR3 protein: CSVLGGTGPLYNEQFF

V gene: TRBV5-5
J gene: TRBJ2-2
clone size: .
D gene: TRBD1
CDR3 DNA: TGTGCCAGCAGCTTCGGGACAGGGTTGACCGGGGAGCTGTTTTTT
CDR3 protein: CASSFGTGLTGELFF

V gene: TRBV20-1
J gene: TRBJ2-7
clone size: few
D gene: .
CDR3 DNA: TGCAGTGCTAGAGTGGTCGGAAAGAGCTCCTACGAGCAGTACTTC
CDR3 protein: CSARVVGKSSYEQYF

V gene: TRBV6-1
J gene: TRBJ2-3
clone size: many
D gene: .
CDR3 DNA: TGTGCCAGCAGTGCTCTAGAACTTTCCACAGATACGCAGTATTTT
CDR3 protein: CASSALELSTDTQYF

V gene: TRBV29-1
J gene: TRBJ2-5
clone size: many
D gene: .
CDR3 DNA: TGCAGCGGCCGAGACAGCGGAGAGACCCAGTACTTC
CDR3 protein: CSGRDSGETQYF

V gene: TRBV20-1
J gene: TRBJ2-7
clone size: many
D gene: TRBD1
CDR3 DNA: TGCAGTGCTTCGACAGGGGGCTCCTACGAGCAGTACTTC
CDR3 protein: CSASTGGSYEQYF

V gene: TRBV11-3
J gene: TRBJ1-5
clone size: many
D gene: .
CDR3 DNA: TGTGCCAGCAGTCGATACAGTTACCAGGCCTTCAATCAGCCCCAGCATTTT
CDR3 protein: CASSRYSYQAFNQPQHF

V gene: TRBV19
J gene: TRBJ2-1
clone size: few
D gene: .
CDR3 DNA: TGTGCCAGTGAAAGCGCTTTAAATGAGCAGTTCTTC
CDR3 protein: CASESALNEQFF